This TCR beta chain was recovered during a study of T cell clonotyping in hematopoietic cell transplantation. Sequencing used immunoSEQ multiplex PCR; TCRdb keeps in-frame clones, though not all of them. The table includes tens of thousands of clones, roughly 94% detected once. Findings of the study overall: Few recipient clonotypes overlapped donors; over 97% were de novo at given depth. Broader posttransplant TCR repertoire diversity was predicted by graft donor and pretransplant recipient Inverse Simpson Index values.

Time point of the sample: recipient sample about 28 days before transplant, after cytoreduction. Recipients were bled about 28 days pretransplant and at posttransplant days 30, 100, 180. Turning to this clone: Its specificity is not known.

V gave up 3 bases and J gave up 6 bases; unmatched junction bases: 10. CDR1 SGHTA and CDR2 FQGTGA come from the germline V gene. CDR3 length: 16 amino acids. V is TRBV7-3 and J is TRBJ1-2; 10 bases line up with TRBD1. This receptor was obtained from a man aged 35 to 55 with chronic myeloid leukemia. Some clones in this sample may be carry-over from other donors' samples. Sample: peripheral blood mononuclear cells, taken before stem cell transplant. CDR3: CASSLGQGYRRDGYTF. CDR3 bases: TGTGCCAGCAGCTTGGGACAGGGGTATCGGAGGGATGGCTACACCTTC. The full variable domain, with the rest looked up from reference TRBV7-3 and TRBJ1-2, is GAGVSQTPSNKVTEKGKYVELRCDPISGHTALYWYRQSLGQGPEFLIYFQGTGAADDSGLPNDRFFAVRPEGSVSTLKIQRTERGDSAVYLCASSLGQGYRRDGYTFGSGTRLTVV.